This TCR beta chain emerged from a study of CD8 T cells in Susac syndrome (dated by TCRdb to the late 2010s). Looking at the study overall: Of the Susac syndrome patients who were sequenced, under ten were in clinical remission while more than five had clinically active disease. At blood withdrawal, Susac syndrome patients were either therapy-naive, taking corticosteroids (in some cases with IVIg as well), or taking IVIg alone. Whether CD8+ T cell activation and differentiation in Susac syndrome was antigen driven was tested using repertoire sequencing. Clonality of the CD8+ T cell repertoire was compared between about a dozen healthy donors, about 14 Susac syndrome patients and 15 multiple sclerosis patients.

On this clonotype itself: This receptor's antigen is unknown. The input lacks base qualities; no much larger clone sits a single base away.

RNA was extracted using the RNeasy kit, and roughly 0.45 to 1 microgram was reverse transcribed with random hexamers. The immunoSEQ multiplex PCR assay, which covers 54 Vbeta and 13 Jbeta segments, was used to amplify TCR beta CDR3 regions. PCR amplification bias was corrected using a synthetic template baseline for primer optimization and computational correction. Regarding the original processing steps: Only productive sequences were kept, with reads annotated to V, D and J genes according to IMGT and analyzed in immunoSEQ Analyzer. Clonality was calculated as one minus the Shannon entropy normalized by log2 of the number of productive unique sequences. For each patient and control, public and private clones were evaluated among the 100 most prevalent clones. Clones were defined as Susac-specific when absent from the healthy and MS cohorts, from 1,000 to 1,100 published viral clones and from other ImmuneACCESS disease sequences. Using fastp at Q25 and MiXCR, TCRdb reprocessed the public reads and kept productive beta chains. Here each entry gathers all rows of one CDR3 protein and keeps the most common genes and DNA. These V and J calls derive from TCRdb rather than the authors' analysis. The sample table lists around 81,000 distinct CDR3 sequences, around 94% of them with a count of one. Clones ranked in the top ten supply approximately 0.92% of the sample.

V was cut back by 0 bases and J by 1 base, leaving a gap of 11 bases between them. From the cysteine up to the phenylalanine, the CDR3 has a length of 17 residues. The sequence is cut down to CDR3 DNA, 51 bases in frame from base 1. CDR1 and CDR2 are read off the germline V gene as SGHRS and YFSETQ. High-throughput TCR beta sequencing profiled peripheral blood CD8+ and CD4+ T cells from healthy donors, Susac syndrome patients and multiple sclerosis patients. Susac syndrome patients met recently defined diagnostic criteria for definite or probable disease. Bulk CD8+ and CD4+ T cells were purified by magnetic negative isolation, while CD8+ TEMRA cells were enriched using FACS. Blood was collected in EDTA tubes and processed within 24 hours, with PBMCs isolated through density gradient centrifugation. PBMCs intended for TCR sequencing were cryopreserved in liquid nitrogen and thawed later in a water bath at 37 degrees C. A purity of at least 90% was achieved for sorted or isolated CD4+, CD8+ and CD8+ TEMRA cells.

The research as a whole found: Susac syndrome CD8+ repertoires showed clonal expansion, highest in CD8+ TEMRA cells and greater in clinically active than remitting patients. The TCR sequencing and HLA analysis was acknowledged to have included a relatively small number of individuals. In the total CD8+ and CD8+ TEMRA repertoires, around 15 and five Susac-specific public clones, respectively, were identified.

The clonotype originates from a human donor with Susac syndrome. Sample: CD8+ T cells from PBMCs. Rearrangement joined TRBV5-1 to TRBJ2-6; TRBD1 is a possible D gene, resting on 5 matching bases. The DNA is as follows: TGCGCCAGCAGCTTGGAGGGCCAGGGATCTGGGGCCAACGTCCTGACTTTC. The encoded protein is CASSLEGQGSGANVLTF.